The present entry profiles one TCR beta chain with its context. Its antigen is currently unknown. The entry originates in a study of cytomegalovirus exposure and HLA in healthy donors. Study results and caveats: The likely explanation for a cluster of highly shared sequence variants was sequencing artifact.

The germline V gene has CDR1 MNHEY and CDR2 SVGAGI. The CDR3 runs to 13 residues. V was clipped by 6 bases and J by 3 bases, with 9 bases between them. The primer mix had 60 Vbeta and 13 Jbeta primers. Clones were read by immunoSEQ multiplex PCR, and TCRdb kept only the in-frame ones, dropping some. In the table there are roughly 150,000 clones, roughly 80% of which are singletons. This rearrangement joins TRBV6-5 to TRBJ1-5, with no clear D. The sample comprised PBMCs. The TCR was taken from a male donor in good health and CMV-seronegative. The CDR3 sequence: CASRSGINQPQHF. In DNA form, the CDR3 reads TGTGCCAGCAGATCAGGTATCAATCAGCCCCAGCATTTT.